The clone carrying this T cell receptor beta chain has only one observation. Sequenced by immunoSEQ multiplex PCR; TCRdb stores in-frame clones only, minus some. This sample carries tens of thousands of clones, under 95% of them seen once, and the ten largest clones take about 0.26%. The data are from a study of technical replicates of blood from several donors. The CDR3 sequence is 19 residues long. Material for sequencing was T cells isolated from PBMCs. V gene TRBV12-2 combines with J gene TRBJ2-6; the DNA was not compared with TRBD1, the D call given in the table. TRBV12-2 is listed as a pseudogene. This receptor was obtained from a human donor in good health. Here the CDR3 DNA reads TGTGCAAGTCGCGGGCCCCCGGGACAGGGGGCGCTTGGGGCCAACGTCCTGACTTTC. This sequence encodes CASRGPPGQGALGANVLTF.